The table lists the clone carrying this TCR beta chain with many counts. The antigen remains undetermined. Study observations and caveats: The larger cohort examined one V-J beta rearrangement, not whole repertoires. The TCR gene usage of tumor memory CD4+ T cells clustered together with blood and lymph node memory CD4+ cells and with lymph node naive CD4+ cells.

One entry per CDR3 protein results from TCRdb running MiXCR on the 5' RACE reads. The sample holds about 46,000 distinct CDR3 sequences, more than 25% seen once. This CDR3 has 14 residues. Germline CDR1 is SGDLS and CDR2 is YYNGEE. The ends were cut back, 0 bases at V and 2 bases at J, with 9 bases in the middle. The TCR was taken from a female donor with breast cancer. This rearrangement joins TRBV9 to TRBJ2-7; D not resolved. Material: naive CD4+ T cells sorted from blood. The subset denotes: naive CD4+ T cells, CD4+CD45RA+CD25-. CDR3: CASSVGVEPYEQYF. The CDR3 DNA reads TGTGCCAGCAGCGTAGGGGTGGAGCCCTACGAGCAGTACTTC.